What follows describes a single TCR beta chain. No antigen is known for it. With a J-beta primer mix and a sample-barcoded 5' primer, a second PCR ran roughly 7 to 11 cycles. A 12-random-nucleotide template-switch adaptor tagged each cDNA molecule. TCRdb passed the 5' RACE reads through MiXCR, listing each CDR3 protein once. The sample shows around 1,000,000 distinct CDR3 sequences, about 25% of them seen only once. The sample is drawn from a study of blood T cells in healthy people across ages. Overall study findings and caveats: PBMCs went unsorted, and a conclusive naive versus antigen-experienced comparison was therefore prevented.

The CDR3 consists of 14 residues. Germline V lookup: CDR1 SGHAT, CDR2 FQDESV (reference sequence). V shed 5 bases and J shed 2 bases, with 11 bases lying between them. These same records also appear under a second study, on T cells of mothers and their children. That source notes: Donors comprised three healthy Caucasian mothers plus their six children.

The sequence was collected from a girl aged 2-9 years in good health. The chain recombines TRBV11-1 with TRBJ2-3; possible D gene TRBD1, 5 bases. Sequenced: blood. Here the CDR3 reads CASSHTGPTDTQYF. CDR3 DNA sequence: TGTGCCAGCAGCCACACAGGACCCACAGATACGCAGTATTTT.